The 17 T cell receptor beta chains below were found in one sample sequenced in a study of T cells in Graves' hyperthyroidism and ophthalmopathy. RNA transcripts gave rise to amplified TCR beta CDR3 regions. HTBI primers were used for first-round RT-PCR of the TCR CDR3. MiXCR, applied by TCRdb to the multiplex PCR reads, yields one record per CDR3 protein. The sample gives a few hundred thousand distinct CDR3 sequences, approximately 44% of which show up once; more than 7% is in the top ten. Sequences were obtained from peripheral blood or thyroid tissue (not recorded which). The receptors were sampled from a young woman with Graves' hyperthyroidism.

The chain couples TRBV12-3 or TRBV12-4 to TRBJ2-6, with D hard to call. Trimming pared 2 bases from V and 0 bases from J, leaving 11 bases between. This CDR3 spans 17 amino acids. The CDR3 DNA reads TGTGCCAGCAGTTTATACGGCTCGAGCTCTGGGGCCAACGTCCTGACTTTC. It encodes CASSLYGSSSGANVLTF.

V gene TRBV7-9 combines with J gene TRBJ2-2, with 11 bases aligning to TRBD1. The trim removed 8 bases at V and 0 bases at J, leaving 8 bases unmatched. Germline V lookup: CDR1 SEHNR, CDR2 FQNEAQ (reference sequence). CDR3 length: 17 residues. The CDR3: CASPIPGQGANTGELFF. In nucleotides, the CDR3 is TGTGCCAGCCCAATACCGGGACAGGGGGCGAACACCGGGGAGCTGTTTTTT. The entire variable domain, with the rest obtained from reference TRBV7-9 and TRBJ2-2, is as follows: DTGVSQNPRHKITKRGQNVTFRCDPISEHNRLYWYRQTLGQGPEFLTYFQNEAQLEKSRLLSDRFSAERPKGSFSTLEIQRTEQGDSAMYLCASPIPGQGANTGELFFGEGSRLTVL.

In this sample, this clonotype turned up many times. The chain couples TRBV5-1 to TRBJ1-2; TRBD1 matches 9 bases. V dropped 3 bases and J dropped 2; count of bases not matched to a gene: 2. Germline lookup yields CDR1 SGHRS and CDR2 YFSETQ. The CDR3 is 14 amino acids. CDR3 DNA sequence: TGCGCCAGCAGCTGGGACAGGGCCAACTATGGCTACACCTTC. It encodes CASSWDRANYGYTF.

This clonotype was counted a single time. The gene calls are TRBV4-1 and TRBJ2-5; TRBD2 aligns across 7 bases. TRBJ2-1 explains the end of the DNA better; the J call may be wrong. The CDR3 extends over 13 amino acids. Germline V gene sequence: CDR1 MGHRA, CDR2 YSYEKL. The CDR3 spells CASSPVAGGEQFF. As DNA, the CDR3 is TGCGCCAGCAGCCCTGTAGCGGGTGGGGAGCAGTTCTTC.

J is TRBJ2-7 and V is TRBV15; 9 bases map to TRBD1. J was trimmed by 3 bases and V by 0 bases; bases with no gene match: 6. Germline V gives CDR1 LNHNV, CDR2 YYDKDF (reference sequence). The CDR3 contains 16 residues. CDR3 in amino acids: CATSRDGDRAIYEQYF. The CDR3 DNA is TGTGCCACCAGCAGAGATGGGGACAGGGCTATCTACGAGCAGTACTTC.

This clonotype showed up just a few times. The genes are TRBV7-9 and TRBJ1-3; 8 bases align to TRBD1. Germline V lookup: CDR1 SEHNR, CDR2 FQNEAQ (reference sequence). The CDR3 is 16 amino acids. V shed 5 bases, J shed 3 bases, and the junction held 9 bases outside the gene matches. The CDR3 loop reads CASSPTGGVIGNTIYF. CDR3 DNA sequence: TGTGCCAGCAGCCCCACAGGGGGGGTTATTGGAAACACCATATATTTT.

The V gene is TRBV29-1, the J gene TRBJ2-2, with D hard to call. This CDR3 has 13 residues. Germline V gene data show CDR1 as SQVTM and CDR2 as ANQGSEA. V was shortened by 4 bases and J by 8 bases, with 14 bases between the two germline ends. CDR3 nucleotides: TGCAGCGTTGTCGGGCCCAACTCTGGGGAGCTGTTTTTT. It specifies CSVVGPNSGELFF.

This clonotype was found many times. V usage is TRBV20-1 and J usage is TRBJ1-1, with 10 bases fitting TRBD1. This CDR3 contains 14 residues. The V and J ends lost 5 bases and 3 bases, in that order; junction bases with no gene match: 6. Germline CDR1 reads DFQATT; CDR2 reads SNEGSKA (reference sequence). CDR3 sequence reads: CSASRTGGDTEAFF. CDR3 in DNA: TGCAGTGCTTCGCGGACAGGGGGGGACACTGAAGCTTTCTTT.

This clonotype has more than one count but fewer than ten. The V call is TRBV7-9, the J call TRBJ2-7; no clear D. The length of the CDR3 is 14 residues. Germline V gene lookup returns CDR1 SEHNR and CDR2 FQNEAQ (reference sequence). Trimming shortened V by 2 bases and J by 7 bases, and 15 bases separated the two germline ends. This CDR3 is CASSLFGGYNEQYF. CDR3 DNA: TGTGCCAGCAGCTTATTTGGCGGTTACAATGAGCAGTACTTC.

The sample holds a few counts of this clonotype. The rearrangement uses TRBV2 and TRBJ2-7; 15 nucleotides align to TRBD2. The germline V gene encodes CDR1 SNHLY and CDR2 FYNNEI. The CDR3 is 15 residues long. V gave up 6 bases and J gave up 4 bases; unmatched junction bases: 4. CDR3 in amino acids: CASSGLAGGEYEQYF. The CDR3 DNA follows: TGTGCCAGCAGCGGACTAGCGGGAGGGGAGTACGAGCAGTACTTC.

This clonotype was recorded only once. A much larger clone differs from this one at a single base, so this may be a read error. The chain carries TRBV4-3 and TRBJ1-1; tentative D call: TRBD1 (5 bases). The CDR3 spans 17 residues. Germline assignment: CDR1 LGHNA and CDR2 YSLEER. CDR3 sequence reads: CARSQDPSREGNTEAFF. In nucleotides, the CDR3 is TGCGCCAGAAGCCAAGATCCCAGCAGGGAAGGGAACACTGAAGCTTTCTTT.

CDR3 protein: CASSETPGGAGANVLTF. The CDR3 DNA is TGTGCCAGCAGTGAAACCCCCGGGGGTGCCGGGGCCAACGTCCTGACTTTC. V is TRBV2 and J is TRBJ2-6, with D possibly being TRBD2 (6 bases). Germline-derived CDR1 and CDR2 are SNHLY and FYNNEI. Trimming pared 2 bases from V and 4 bases from J, leaving 15 bases between. The CDR3 has 17 amino acids.

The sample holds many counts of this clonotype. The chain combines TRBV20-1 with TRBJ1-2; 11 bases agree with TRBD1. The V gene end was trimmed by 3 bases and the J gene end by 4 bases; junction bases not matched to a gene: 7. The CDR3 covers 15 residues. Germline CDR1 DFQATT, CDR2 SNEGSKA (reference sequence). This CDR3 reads CSARATGTGGYGYTF. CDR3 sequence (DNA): TGCAGTGCTAGGGCTACCGGGACAGGGGGCTATGGCTACACCTTC.

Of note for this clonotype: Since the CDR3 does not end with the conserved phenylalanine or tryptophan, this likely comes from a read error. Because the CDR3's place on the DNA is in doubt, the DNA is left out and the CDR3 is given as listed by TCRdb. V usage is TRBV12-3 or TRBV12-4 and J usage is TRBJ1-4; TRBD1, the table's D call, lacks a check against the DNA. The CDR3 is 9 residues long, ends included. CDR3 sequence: CASSLDRDV.

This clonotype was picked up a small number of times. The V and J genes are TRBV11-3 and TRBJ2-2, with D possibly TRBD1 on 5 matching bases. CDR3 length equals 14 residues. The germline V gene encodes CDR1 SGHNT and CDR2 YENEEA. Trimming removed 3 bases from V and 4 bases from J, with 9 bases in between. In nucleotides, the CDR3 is TGTGCCAGCAGCTTCCCGACAGTCACCGGGGAGCTGTTTTTT. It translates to CASSFPTVTGELFF.

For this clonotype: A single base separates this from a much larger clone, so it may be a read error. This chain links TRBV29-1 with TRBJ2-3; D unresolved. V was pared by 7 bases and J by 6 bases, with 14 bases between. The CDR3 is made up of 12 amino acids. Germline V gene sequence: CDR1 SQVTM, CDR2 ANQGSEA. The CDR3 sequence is CSARLMLDTQYF. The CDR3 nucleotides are TGCAGCGCAAGACTCATGCTGGATACGCAGTATTTT.

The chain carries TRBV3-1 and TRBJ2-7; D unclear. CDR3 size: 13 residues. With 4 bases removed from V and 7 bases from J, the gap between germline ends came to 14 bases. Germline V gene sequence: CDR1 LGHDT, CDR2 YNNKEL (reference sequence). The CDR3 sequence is CASSLSWTGEQYF. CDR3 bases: TGTGCCAGCAGCCTGTCCTGGACCGGGGAGCAGTACTTC.